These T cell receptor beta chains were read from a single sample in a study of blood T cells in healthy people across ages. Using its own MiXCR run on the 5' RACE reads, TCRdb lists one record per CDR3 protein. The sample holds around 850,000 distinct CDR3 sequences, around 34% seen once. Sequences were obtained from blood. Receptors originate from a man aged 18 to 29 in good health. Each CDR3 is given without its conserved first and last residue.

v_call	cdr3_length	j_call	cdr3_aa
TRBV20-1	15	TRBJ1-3	SARDSGSGGYGNTIY
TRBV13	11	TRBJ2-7	ASSVERPLGPY
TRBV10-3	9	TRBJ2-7	AISETGAQY
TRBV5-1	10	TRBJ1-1	ASNPEGTEAF
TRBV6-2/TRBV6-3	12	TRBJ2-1	ASSPRQGSGEQF
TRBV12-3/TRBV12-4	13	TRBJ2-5	ASSILAGGPNEQY
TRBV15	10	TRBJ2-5	ATTTDQETQY
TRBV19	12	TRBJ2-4	ASTSSGAKNIQY
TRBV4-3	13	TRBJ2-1	ASSQEGSSYNEQF
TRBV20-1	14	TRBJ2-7	SARGPTSWSEYEQY
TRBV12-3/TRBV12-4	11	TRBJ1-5	ASSPGTFRPQH
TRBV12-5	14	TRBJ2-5	ASGLPGQGAQNEQY
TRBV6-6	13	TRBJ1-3	ASKTRSGSENTIY
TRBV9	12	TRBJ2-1	ASSVTPGGNEQF
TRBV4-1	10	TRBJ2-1	ASSPEGIEQF
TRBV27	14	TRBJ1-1	ASSLFQAVGGTEAF
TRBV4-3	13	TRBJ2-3	ASSQSAGGTDTQY
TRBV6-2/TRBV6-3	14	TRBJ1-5	ASSSMGTYSNQPQH
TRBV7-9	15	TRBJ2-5	ASSSKTTGVGRETQY
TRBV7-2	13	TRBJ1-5	ASSFRGGAGQPQH
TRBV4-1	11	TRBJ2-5	ASSQGRLETQY
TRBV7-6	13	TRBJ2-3	ASSERGISTDTQY
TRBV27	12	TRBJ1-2	ASTDTPGGYGYT
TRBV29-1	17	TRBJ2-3	SVDGLNRGQGGLSDTQY
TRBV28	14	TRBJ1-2	ASSPPTGGENYGYT
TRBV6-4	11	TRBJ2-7	ASSPGIAYEQY
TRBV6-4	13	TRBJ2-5	ASSPPFGRPETQY
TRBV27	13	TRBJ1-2	ASSPGLDRVEGYT
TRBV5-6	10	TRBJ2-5	AGSLAGKTQY
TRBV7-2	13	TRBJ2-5	ASSLARLGRETQY
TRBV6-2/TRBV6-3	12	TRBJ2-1	ASSYSNTYNEQF
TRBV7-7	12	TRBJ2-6	ASSPRVGANVLT
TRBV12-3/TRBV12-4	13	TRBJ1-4	ASRPGRSINEKLF
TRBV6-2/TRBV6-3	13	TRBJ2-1	ASSQAGDYYNEQF
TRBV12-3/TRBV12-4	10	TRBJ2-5	ASSLYGETQY
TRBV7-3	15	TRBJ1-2	ASPIKDGAGANYGYT
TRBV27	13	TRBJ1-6	ASSPAPGTGSPLH
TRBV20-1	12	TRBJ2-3	SASGQQLKDTQY
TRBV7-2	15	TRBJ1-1	ASSLADRGEANTEAF
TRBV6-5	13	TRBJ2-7	ASRLSGLPGYEQY
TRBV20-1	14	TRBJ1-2	SARAGTGPGGYGYT
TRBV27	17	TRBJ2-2	ASSLLPIADRGRTGELF
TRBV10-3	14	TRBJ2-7	AISESWVTSSYEQY
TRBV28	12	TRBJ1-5	ASSTRDTNQPQH
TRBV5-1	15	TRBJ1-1	ASSLSPLSGGNTEAF
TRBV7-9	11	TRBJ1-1	ASSSPFFHEAF
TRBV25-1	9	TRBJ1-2	ASSEFGGYT
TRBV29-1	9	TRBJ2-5	SVDLGETQY
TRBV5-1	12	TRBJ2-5	ASSQPGVEETQY
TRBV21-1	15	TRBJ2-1	ASRRGRDRGTYNEQF
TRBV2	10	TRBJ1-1	ASSAREGEAF
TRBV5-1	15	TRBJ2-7	ASSLDGQSGGTYEQY
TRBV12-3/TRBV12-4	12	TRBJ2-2	ASSLGGYTGELF
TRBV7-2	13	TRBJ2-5	ASSLERGARNEQY
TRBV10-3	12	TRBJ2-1	AITNGTGINEQF
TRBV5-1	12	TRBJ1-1	ASSSRPDSHEAF
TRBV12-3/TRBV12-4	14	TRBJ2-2	ASRIASGERVGELF